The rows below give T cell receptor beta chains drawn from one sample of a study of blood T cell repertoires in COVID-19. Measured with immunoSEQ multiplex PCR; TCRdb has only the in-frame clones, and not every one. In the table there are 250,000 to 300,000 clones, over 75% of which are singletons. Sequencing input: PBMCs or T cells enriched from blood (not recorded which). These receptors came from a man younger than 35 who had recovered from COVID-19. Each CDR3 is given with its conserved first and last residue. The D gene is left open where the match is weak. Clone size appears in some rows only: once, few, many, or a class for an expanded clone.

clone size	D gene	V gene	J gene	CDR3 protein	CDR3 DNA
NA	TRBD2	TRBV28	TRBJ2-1	CASSSWTSGSSYNEQFF	TGTGCCAGCAGTTCTTGGACTAGCGGGAGCTCCTACAATGAGCAGTTCTTC
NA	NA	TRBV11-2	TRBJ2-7	CASSSSPRLAAYEQYF	TGTGCCAGCAGCTCGTCCCCCCGACTCGCCGCCTACGAGCAGTACTTC
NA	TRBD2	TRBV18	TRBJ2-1	CASSPDTSGSWYNEQFF	TGTGCCAGCTCACCAGACACTAGCGGGAGTTGGTACAATGAGCAGTTCTTC
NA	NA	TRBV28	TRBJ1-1	CASSLAGAPFMNTEAFF	TGTGCCAGCAGTTTAGCTGGGGCCCCGTTCATGAACACTGAAGCTTTCTTT
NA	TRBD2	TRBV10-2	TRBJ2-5	CASSDGSGSLGTQYF	TGCGCCAGCAGTGATGGTAGCGGGTCCCTAGGGACCCAGTACTTC
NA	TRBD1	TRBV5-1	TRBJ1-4	CASSWGQVVPTNEKLFF	TGCGCCAGCAGCTGGGGACAGGTCGTCCCAACTAATGAAAAACTGTTTTTT
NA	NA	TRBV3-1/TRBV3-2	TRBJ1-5	CASSQRGNQPQHF	TGTGCCAGCAGCCAACGGGGCAATCAGCCCCAGCATTTT
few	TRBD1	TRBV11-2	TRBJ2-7	CASSLGRGQDISYEQYF	TGTGCCAGCAGCTTAGGCCGGGGACAGGATATTTCCTACGAGCAGTACTTC
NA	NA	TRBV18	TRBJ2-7	CASSPPGGVGSSYEQYF	TGTGCCAGCTCACCACCGGGGGGAGTAGGAAGCTCCTACGAGCAGTACTTC
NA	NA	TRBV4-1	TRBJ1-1	CASSQDGGARTEAFF	TGCGCCAGCAGCCAAGATGGAGGGGCCCGCACTGAAGCTTTCTTT
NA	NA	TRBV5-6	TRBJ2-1	CASQEGAWSWEQFF	TGTGCCAGCCAGGAGGGGGCTTGGTCCTGGGAGCAGTTCTTC
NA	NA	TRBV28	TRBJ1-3	CASSPQSNSGNTIYF	TGTGCCAGCAGTCCCCAATCCAACTCTGGAAACACCATATATTTT
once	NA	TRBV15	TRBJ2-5	CATSSKLEHQETQYF	TGTGCCACCAGCAGCAAATTAGAACACCAAGAGACCCAGTACTTC
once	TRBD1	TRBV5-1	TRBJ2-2	CASSVRDRGTGELFF	TGCGCCAGCAGCGTCCGGGACAGGGGCACCGGGGAGCTGTTTTTT
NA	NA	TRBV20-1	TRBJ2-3	CSASGGLTDTQYF	TGCAGTGCTAGTGGCGGACTCACAGATACGCAGTATTTT
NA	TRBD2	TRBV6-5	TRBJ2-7	CASSYNSGGYEQYF	TGTGCCAGCAGTTACAACAGCGGGGGGTACGAGCAGTACTTC
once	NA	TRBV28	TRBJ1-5	CASSLGGATNQPQHF	TGTGCCAGCAGTTTGGGGGGGGCCACCAATCAGCCCCAGCATTTT
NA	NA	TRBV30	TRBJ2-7	CAWSGYRDTYEQYF	TGTGCCTGGAGCGGATACCGGGACACTTACGAGCAGTACTTC
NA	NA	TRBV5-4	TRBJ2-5	CASRSQGRETQYF	TGTGCCAGCAGGTCACAGGGACGCGAGACCCAGTACTTC
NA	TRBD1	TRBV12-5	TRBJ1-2	CASGQTGGGYTF	TGTGCTAGTGGTCAAACAGGGGGCGGCTACACCTTC
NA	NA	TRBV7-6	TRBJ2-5	CASSLASQAQGTQYF	TGTGCCAGCAGCTTAGCGAGTCAGGCCCAAGGGACCCAGTACTTC
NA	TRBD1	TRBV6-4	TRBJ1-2	CASRGQGVGGYTF	TGTGCCAGCAGGGGACAGGGGGTCGGCGGCTACACCTTC
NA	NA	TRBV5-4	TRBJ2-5	CASSLAAGQETQYF	TGTGCCAGCAGCTTGGCGGCAGGCCAAGAGACCCAGTACTTC
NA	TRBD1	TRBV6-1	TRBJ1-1	CASSDPPGQMNTEAFF	TGTGCCAGCAGTGACCCACCGGGACAGATGAACACTGAAGCTTTCTTT